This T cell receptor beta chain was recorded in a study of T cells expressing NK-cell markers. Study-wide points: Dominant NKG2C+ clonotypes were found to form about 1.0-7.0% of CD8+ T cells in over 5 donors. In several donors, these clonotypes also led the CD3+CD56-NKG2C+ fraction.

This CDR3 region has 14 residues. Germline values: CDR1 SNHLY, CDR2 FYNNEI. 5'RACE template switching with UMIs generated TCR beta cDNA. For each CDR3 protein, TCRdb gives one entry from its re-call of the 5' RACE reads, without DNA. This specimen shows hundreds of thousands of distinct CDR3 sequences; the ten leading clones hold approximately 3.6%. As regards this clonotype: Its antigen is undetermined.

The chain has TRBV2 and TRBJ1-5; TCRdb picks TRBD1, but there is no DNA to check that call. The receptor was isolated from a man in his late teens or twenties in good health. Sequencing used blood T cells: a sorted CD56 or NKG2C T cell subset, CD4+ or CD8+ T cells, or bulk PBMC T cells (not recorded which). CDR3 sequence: CASRIQGARSPQHF.